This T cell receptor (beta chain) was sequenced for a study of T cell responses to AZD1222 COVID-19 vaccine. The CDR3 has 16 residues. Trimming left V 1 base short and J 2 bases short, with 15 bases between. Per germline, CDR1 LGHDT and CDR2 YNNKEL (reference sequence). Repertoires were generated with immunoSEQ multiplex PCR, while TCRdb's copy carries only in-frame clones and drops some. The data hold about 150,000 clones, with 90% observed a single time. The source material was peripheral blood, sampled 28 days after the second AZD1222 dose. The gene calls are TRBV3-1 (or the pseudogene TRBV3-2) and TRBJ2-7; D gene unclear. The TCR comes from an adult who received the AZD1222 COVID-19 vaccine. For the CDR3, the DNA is TGTGCCAGCAGCCAAGGAATTGATAGGACCACCTACGAGCAGTACTTC. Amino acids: CASSQGIDRTTYEQYF.